The 31 T cell receptor beta chains below were found in one sample sequenced in a study of regulatory T cells in long-lasting Graves disease. Time point: newly diagnosed GD, antithyroid drugs for less than 3 months. Preparation of the TCR library used RNA extracted from PBMCs. To make TCR beta libraries, researchers used iRepertoire HTBI primers and Arm-PCR of CDR3 regions. TCRdb reanalysed the multiplex PCR reads using MiXCR and keeps one entry per CDR3 protein. The sample has 450,000 to 600,000 distinct CDR3 sequences, around 16% seen once. This same sample was also taken into another study, of T cells in Graves' hyperthyroidism and ophthalmopathy.

The sample consisted of peripheral blood mononuclear cells (PBMCs), taken at new diagnosis, from a patient treated with antithyroid drugs. The receptors were sampled from a man aged 35-49 years with Graves disease.

This clonotype has at least ten counts. V and J are TRBV30 and TRBJ2-7, with a possible D match to TRBD1 (5 bases). The length of the CDR3 is 13 residues. The germline V gene has CDR1 GTSNPN and CDR2 SVGIG (reference sequence). Trimming pared 1 base from V and 5 bases from J, leaving 12 bases between. The CDR3 DNA reads as TGTGCCTGGAGTGGCGGCAGGGTAAACGAGCAGTACTTC. It is translated as CAWSGGRVNEQYF.

A note on this clonotype: One base away lies a much larger clone, so this may be a sequencing read error. J is TRBJ2-5 and V is TRBV28, with TRBD1 matching 11 bases. Germline V CDR1 and CDR2: MDHEN, SYDVKM. V lost 5 bases, J lost 2 bases, and 4 bases stayed unmatched. The length of the CDR3 is 15 residues. The CDR3 coding sequence is TGTGCCAGCAGTACGTGGGACAGGGGGCAAGAGACCCAGTACTTC. Protein sequence: CASSTWDRGQETQYF.

The rearrangement links TRBV6-4 to TRBJ2-3, with TRBD1 identical over 7 bases. V was pared by 6 bases and J by 2 bases, with 11 bases of the junction left unmatched. Germline V gene lookup returns CDR1 MRHNA and CDR2 SNTAGT. The CDR3 sequence is 16 residues long. The CDR3 here is CASRKTSDRLTDTQYF. The DNA of the CDR3 is TGTGCCAGCAGGAAGACTTCGGACAGGCTCACAGATACGCAGTATTTT.

Many counts were recorded for this clonotype. CDR3 sequence: CASSLGEKLFF. The CDR3 DNA is TGTGCCAGCAGTTTAGGAGAAAAACTGTTTTTT. The chain uses TRBV12-3 or TRBV12-4 and TRBJ1-4; D is uncertain. Trimming cost V 1 base and J 8 bases, with 2 bases left between them. The CDR3 totals 11 residues.

This clonotype was observed a single time. This rearrangement joins TRBV3-1 to TRBJ2-2; unclear D gene. Germline loops: CDR1 LGHDT, CDR2 YNNKEL (reference sequence). This CDR3 is built from 16 residues. The V end lost 4 bases, the J end lost 0 bases, and 12 bases lay between the germline ends. The CDR3 reads CASSPPGTANTGELFF. CDR3 DNA: TGTGCCAGCAGCCCCCCCGGCACCGCGAACACCGGGGAGCTGTTTTTT.

The DNA for the CDR3 is TGTGCCAGTAAGACAGGGGGCCTAGGTGGGGCCAACGTCCTGACTTTC. Amino acids: CASKTGGLGGANVLTF. This chain links TRBV19 with TRBJ2-6; 10 bases align to TRBD1. The CDR3 covers 16 residues. Per the germline V gene, CDR1 is LNHDA and CDR2 is SQIVND (reference sequence). V lost 7 bases to trimming and J lost 3 bases; unmatched junction nucleotides: 6.

This clonotype was seen at least ten times. The chain uses TRBV28 and TRBJ1-1; 7 bases line up with TRBD1. V shed 7 bases and J 0 bases; nucleotides not matched to a gene: 11. This CDR3 comprises 16 residues. Germline V gives CDR1 MDHEN, CDR2 SYDVKM. DNA of the CDR3: TGTGCCAGCATGAAGGGACAGTTTACTATGAACACTGAAGCTTTCTTT. Its translation is CASMKGQFTMNTEAFF.

CDR3 sequence: CASRRNGGSTDTQYF. CDR3 bases: TGCGCCAGCCGTCGCAATGGCGGGAGCACAGATACGCAGTATTTT. This chain connects TRBV5-1 to TRBJ2-3, with a weak D call TRBD2 (5 bases). V was clipped by 7 bases and J by 0 bases, with 15 bases between them. The CDR3 has 15 amino acids. Germline lookup yields CDR1 SGHRS and CDR2 YFSETQ.

This clonotype was found many times. V gene TRBV2 combines with J gene TRBJ2-7; no firm D call. The CDR3 covers 12 residues. Trimming cost V 2 bases and J 6 bases, with 8 bases left between them. CDR1 is SNHLY and CDR2 is FYNNEI in the germline V gene. The CDR3 protein is CASSESQSEQYF. The CDR3 DNA follows: TGTGCCAGCAGTGAATCGCAGTCCGAGCAGTACTTC.

This clonotype appeared many times. The V and J genes are TRBV20-1 and TRBJ2-1; TRBD2 aligns across 13 bases. The trim removed 0 bases at V and 12 bases at J, leaving 8 bases unmatched. There are 15 residues in the CDR3. Germline V CDR1 and CDR2: DFQATT, SNEGSKA (reference sequence). The CDR3 is CSARETSGRAVLQFF. CDR3 sequence (DNA): TGCAGTGCTAGAGAAACTAGCGGGAGGGCAGTCCTGCAGTTCTTC.

This clonotype was observed a handful of times. This sequence joins TRBV13 and TRBJ2-7; D possibly corresponds to TRBD2 (6 bases). The CDR3 runs to 16 residues. Per the germline V gene, CDR1 is PRHDT and CDR2 is FYEKMQ (reference sequence). Trimming took 0 bases from V and 2 from J, leaving 14 bases between them. The CDR3, as DNA: TGTGCCAGCAGCTTAGGAGTAGCGGTCCGTACCTACGAGCAGTACTTC. Encoded protein: CASSLGVAVRTYEQYF. Variable domain in full (rest from reference TRBV13 and TRBJ2-7): AAGVIQSPRHLIKEKRETATLKCYPIPRHDTVYWYQQGPGQDPQFLISFYEKMQSDKGSIPDRFSAQQFSDYHSELNMSSLELGDSALYFCASSLGVAVRTYEQYFGPGTRLTVT.

The chain combines TRBV19 with TRBJ2-6; perhaps TRBD1 as D (6 bases). The CDR3 length is 19 residues. Germline CDR1 and CDR2: LNHDA and SQIVND (reference sequence). V dropped 4 bases and J dropped 1 base, with 20 bases sitting between them. As DNA, the CDR3 is TGTGCCAGTAGTAGGGCGGGCAGGGGCGCACCTTCTGGGGCCAACGTCCTGACTTTC. It specifies CASSRAGRGAPSGANVLTF.

This clonotype was seen many times. The chain couples TRBV29-1 to TRBJ2-7, with D perhaps TRBD2 (7 bases). CDR3 length: 14 residues. V was cut by 6 bases and J by 0 bases, with 15 bases left in between. Germline CDR1 and CDR2: SQVTM and ANQGSEA. CDR3 in amino acids: CSVGPGGSSYEQYF. CDR3 DNA sequence: TGCAGCGTAGGGCCGGGGGGCAGCTCCTACGAGCAGTACTTC.

This clonotype was picked up many times. V gene TRBV7-9 combines with J gene TRBJ2-1, with D possibly being TRBD1 or TRBD2 (5 bases each). The V gene's germline CDR1 is SEHNR and CDR2 FQNEAQ (reference sequence). The CDR3 length is 16 residues. The V end lost 1 base, the J end lost 0 bases, and 10 bases lay between the germline ends. The CDR3 DNA reads TGTGCCAGCAGCTTAGAGGGGAGTTACTCCTACAATGAGCAGTTCTTC. It translates to CASSLEGSYSYNEQFF.

This clonotype was seen at least ten times. The rearrangement uses TRBV3-1 and TRBJ1-3; D is undetermined. V was shortened by 4 bases and J by 2 bases, with 12 bases between the two germline ends. This CDR3 is 15 amino acids long. Germline values: CDR1 LGHDT, CDR2 YNNKEL (reference sequence). CDR3 bases: TGTGCCAGCAGCCCGGGTAAGGCCGCTGGAAACACCATATATTTT. Translated, it gives CASSPGKAAGNTIYF.

This clonotype was counted a few times. The V call is TRBV19, the J call TRBJ1-2, with 11 bases fitting TRBD1. This CDR3 comprises 15 residues. The germline V gene has CDR1 LNHDA and CDR2 SQIVND (reference sequence). Losses at the gene ends were 6 bases for V and 7 bases for J; bases not matched to a gene: 10. CDR3 protein: CASSRGGQGAGGYTF. The CDR3 DNA reads as TGTGCCAGTAGCCGAGGAGGACAGGGGGCCGGTGGCTACACCTTC.

This clonotype was recorded a few times. The chain carries TRBV27 and TRBJ2-1, with TRBD1 matching over 8 bases. This CDR3 contains 17 residues. J was trimmed by 10 bases and V by 5 bases; bases with no gene match: 19. CDR1 MNHEY and CDR2 SMNVEV come from the germline V gene (reference sequence). The CDR3 loop reads CASSLITTGGVVIEQFF. The CDR3 nucleotides are TGTGCCAGCAGTCTTATAACTACAGGGGGAGTCGTCATCGAGCAGTTCTTC.

Comment on this clonotype: A much bigger clone sits one base away, suggesting this may be a read error. Since the CDR3 does not end with the conserved phenylalanine or tryptophan, this likely comes from a read error. This chain connects TRBV2 to TRBJ1-2; D ambiguous. Germline V gene sequence: CDR1 SNHLY, CDR2 FYNNEI. The CDR3 length is 12 residues. The germline V and J ends were trimmed by 4 bases and 7 bases, with 10 bases remaining between them. CDR3 in amino acids: CASSGEDVGYTI. The CDR3 bases are TGTGCCAGCAGTGGAGAGGATGTTGGCTACACCATC.

The chain joins TRBV14 to TRBJ2-7; 8 bases fit TRBD2. Germline CDR1 reads SGHDN; CDR2 reads FVKESK. CDR3 length: 16 amino acids. After removal of 1 base from V and 4 bases from J, the junction contained 9 bases not matched to a gene. CDR3 sequence (DNA): TGTGCCAGCAGCCAAGGCCCCCCGGGGGGGGGGTACGAGCAGTACTTC. Its protein is CASSQGPPGGGYEQYF.

This clonotype was seen a handful of times. The chain couples TRBV28 to TRBJ2-3; D remains unclear. The CDR3 contains 10 residues. V was shortened by 6 bases and J by 8 bases, with 6 bases between the two germline ends. Looked up from germline, CDR1 is MDHEN and CDR2 is SYDVKM. The CDR3 DNA reads TGTGCCAGCAGGGGCGGTACGCAGTATTTT. Translation: CASRGGTQYF.

Only a few counts were recorded for this clonotype. The V and J genes are TRBV5-1 and TRBJ2-5; 7 bases fit TRBD1. Losses at the gene ends were 4 bases for V and 4 bases for J; bases not matched to a gene: 16. Germline CDR1 SGHRS, CDR2 YFSETQ. The CDR3 extends over 17 amino acids. CDR3 sequence: CASSPRTGWEIRETQYF. The CDR3 nucleotides read TGCGCCAGCAGCCCTCGGACAGGATGGGAGATTCGAGAGACCCAGTACTTC.

This clonotype has a count of ten or more. The J gene is TRBJ2-1, the V gene TRBV6-2 or TRBV6-3; 11 bases line up with TRBD1. V lost 5 bases, J lost 5 bases, and 8 bases stayed unmatched. The germline V gene encodes CDR1 MNHEY and CDR2 SVGEGT. CDR3 length: 16 residues. CDR3 region: CASSDWTGGLDNEQFF. The CDR3 region has the DNA TGTGCCAGCAGTGATTGGACAGGGGGCTTGGACAATGAGCAGTTCTTC.

This clonotype was seen ten or more times. The chain combines TRBV27 with TRBJ2-3; TRBD1 is a possible D gene (8 bases). The J call may be faulty, since TRBJ2-1 better matches the DNA end. This CDR3 region has 15 residues. Germline CDR1 is MNHEY and CDR2 is SMNVEV (reference sequence). CDR3 DNA sequence: TGTGCCAGCAGTTTATCGACAGGGGAGGGAAATGAGCAGTTCTTC. Translation gives CASSLSTGEGNEQFF.

Many counts were recorded for this clonotype. The chain joins TRBV5-1 to TRBJ2-2; TRBD1 matches at 9 bases. J gave up 5 bases and V 3 bases, and 8 bases lay outside the gene matches. This CDR3 comprises 16 residues. Germline V CDR1 and CDR2: SGHRS, YFSETQ. This CDR3 is CASSSQGQGLTGELFF. Here the CDR3 DNA reads TGCGCCAGCAGCTCGCAGGGACAGGGCCTGACCGGGGAGCTGTTTTTT.

The V gene is TRBV9, the J gene TRBJ2-3; 8 bases map to TRBD2. V trimming: 0 bases; J trimming: 11 bases; junction bases outside the gene matches: 5. This CDR3 region has 13 residues. In germline, CDR1 is SGDLS, CDR2 YYNGEE. CDR3 nucleotides: TGTGCCAGCAGCGTAGACGAGCGGGAGAGGCAGTATTTT. Residues: CASSVDERERQYF.

The V gene is TRBV6-1, the J gene TRBJ2-7; 8 bases align to TRBD1. CDR1 is MNHNS, CDR2 SASEGT, per germline. This CDR3 is 16 amino acids long. V shed 4 bases and J 2 bases; nucleotides not matched to a gene: 10. This CDR3 is CASSGSRTGTAYEQYF. The CDR3 DNA reads TGTGCCAGCAGTGGCTCTCGGACAGGGACGGCCTACGAGCAGTACTTC.

The chain recombines TRBV7-9 with TRBJ1-4; 7 bases match TRBD1. V trimming: 1 base; J trimming: 6 bases; junction bases outside the gene matches: 2. Germline lookup yields CDR1 SEHNR and CDR2 FQNEAQ (reference sequence). The length of the CDR3 is 14 residues. The CDR3 loop reads CASSLVGTDEKLFF. As DNA, the CDR3 is TGTGCCAGCAGCTTAGTTGGGACAGATGAAAAACTGTTTTTT.

The CDR3, as DNA: TGTGCCAGCTCACTCAACCGGGAGGGCACCGGGGAGCTGTTTTTT. This sequence encodes CASSLNREGTGELFF. This chain connects TRBV18 to TRBJ2-2; 8 bases are a match to TRBD2. The CDR3 length is 15 residues. In germline, CDR1 is KGHSH, CDR2 LQKENI. Losses at the gene ends were 4 bases for V and 4 bases for J; bases not matched to a gene: 5.

The chain carries TRBV11-2 and TRBJ1-3; the D is unclear. The CDR3 sequence is 15 residues long. Germline V gene lookup returns CDR1 SGHAT and CDR2 FQNNGV. V was shortened by 3 bases and J by 3 bases, with 12 bases between the two germline ends. Here the CDR3 DNA reads TGTGCCAGCAGCTTTTCCCTTAGAGGTGGAAACACCATATATTTT. It encodes CASSFSLRGGNTIYF.

A few counts support this clonotype. The V call is TRBV7-2, the J call TRBJ2-1; tentatively, D is TRBD2 (7 bases). V was cut by 2 bases and J by 8 bases, with 16 bases left in between. This CDR3 has 15 residues. From germline, CDR1 is SGHTA and CDR2 FQGNSA. CDR3 sequence (DNA): TGTGCCAGCAGCTTAAGGGGGAGGGCCTTTGATGAGCAGTTCTTC. The encoded protein is CASSLRGRAFDEQFF.

The chain joins TRBV30 to TRBJ1-6; 9 bases are a match to TRBD1. This CDR3 contains 15 residues. V was clipped by 3 bases and J by 10 bases; unmatched bases: 10. Per germline, CDR1 GTSNPN and CDR2 SVGIG (reference sequence). CDR3 nucleotides: TGTGCCTGGAGCCGTGGACAGGGGCCTACCTCACCCCTCCACTTT. This gives the protein CAWSRGQGPTSPLHF. The full variable domain, completed using reference TRBV30 and TRBJ1-6, is SQTIHQWPATLVQPVGSPLSLECTVEGTSNPNLYWYRQAAGRGLQLLFYSVGIGQISSEVPQNLSASRPQDRQFILSSKKLLLSDSGFYLCAWSRGQGPTSPLHFGNGTRLTVT.